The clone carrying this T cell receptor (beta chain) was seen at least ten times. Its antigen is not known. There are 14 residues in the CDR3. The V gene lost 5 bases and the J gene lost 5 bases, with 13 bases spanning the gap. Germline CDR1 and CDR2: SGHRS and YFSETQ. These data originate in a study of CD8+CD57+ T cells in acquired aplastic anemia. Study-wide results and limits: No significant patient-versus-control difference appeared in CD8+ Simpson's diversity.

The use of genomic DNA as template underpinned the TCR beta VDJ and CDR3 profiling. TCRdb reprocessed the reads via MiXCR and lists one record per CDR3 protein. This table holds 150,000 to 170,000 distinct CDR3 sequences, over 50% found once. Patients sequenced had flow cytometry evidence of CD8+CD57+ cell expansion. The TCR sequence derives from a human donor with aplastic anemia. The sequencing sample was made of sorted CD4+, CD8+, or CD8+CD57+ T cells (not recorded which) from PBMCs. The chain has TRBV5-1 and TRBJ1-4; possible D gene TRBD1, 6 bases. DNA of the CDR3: TGCGCCAGCAGGGGGTCAGGGGCCAATGAAAAACTGTTTTTT. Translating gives CASRGSGANEKLFF.